This T cell receptor beta chain was recovered during a study of T cell repertoires in cytomegalovirus infection. Study background: Public TCR beta signatures were indicative of both CMV infection and a matching HLA type.

TCRdb redid the calling of the reads with MiXCR, one entry per CDR3 protein. Of some 97,000 distinct CDR3 sequences in the sample, 23% are singletons; the top ten hold approximately 39%. Trimming removed 5 bases from V and 3 bases from J; junction bases left unmatched: 6. CDR1 and CDR2 (germline): DFQATT, SNEGSKA (reference sequence). CDR3 length: 14 amino acids. This clonotype was observed a handful of times. Sequenced input: CD8+ T cells from PBMCs. The chain recombines TRBV20-1 with TRBJ2-4; 8 positions agree with TRBD1. The origin of this receptor is a human donor in good health (CMV status not recorded). Some clones in this sample may be carry-over from other donors' samples. Here the CDR3 reads CSAFQGAGKNIQYF. In nucleotides, the CDR3 is TGCAGTGCTTTCCAGGGGGCTGGCAAAAACATTCAGTACTTC.